The rows below give T cell receptor beta chains drawn from one sample of a study of blood T cell repertoires in COVID-19. TCRdb's copy holds only in-frame clones and misses some; the assay was immunoSEQ multiplex PCR. The sample carries about 86,000 clones, approximately 80% recorded once. Sequenced: peripheral blood. These receptors were taken from a man between 70 and 80 years old with acute or convalescent COVID-19. CDR3s include the opening cysteine and the closing phenylalanine or tryptophan. The D gene is left open where the match is weak. Only some rows state a clone size, as once, few, many or a class for expanded clones.

NA	TRBJ1-2	NA	TRBV28	CASSYGYGYTF	TGTGCCAGCAGCTACGGTTATGGCTACACCTTC
NA	TRBJ2-2	NA	TRBV9	CASSDNSETANTGELFF	TGTGCCAGCAGCGACAACAGTGAGACGGCGAACACCGGGGAGCTGTTTTTT
NA	TRBJ2-5	NA	TRBV5-1	CASSLAPGTPGGETQYF	TGCGCCAGCAGCTTGGCCCCCGGGACTCCAGGCGGAGAGACCCAGTACTTC
TRBD1	TRBJ1-1	few	TRBV6-1	CASSEAGGHTEAFF	TGTGCCAGCAGTGAAGCAGGGGGCCACACTGAAGCTTTCTTT
NA	TRBJ1-6	NA	TRBV3-1/TRBV3-2	CASSQQGRAPLHF	TGTGCCAGCAGCCAGCAGGGGAGGGCACCCCTCCACTTT
TRBD1	TRBJ1-1	NA	TRBV27	CASSWTGGRTEAFF	TGTGCCAGCAGTTGGACAGGGGGCCGGACTGAAGCTTTCTTT
NA	TRBJ2-5	NA	TRBV6-5	CASSFETTKETQYF	TGTGCCAGCAGTTTTGAGACAACCAAAGAGACCCAGTACTTC
NA	TRBJ1-5	NA	TRBV5-5	CASSLGGTGGLSRNQPQHF	TGTGCCAGCAGCTTGGGGGGAACGGGAGGGCTTTCTCGAAATCAGCCCCAGCATTTT
NA	TRBJ2-2	NA	TRBV15	CATSRDRGGTGELFF	TGTGCCACCAGCAGAGATAGGGGGGGCACCGGGGAGCTGTTTTTT
TRBD1	TRBJ2-3	NA	TRBV30	CAWQPMDRGAGDTQYF	TGTGCCTGGCAACCCATGGACAGGGGCGCAGGAGATACGCAGTATTTT
TRBD2	TRBJ2-1	few	TRBV29-1	CSSRLAGIYNEQFF	TGCAGCTCAAGACTAGCGGGGATATACAATGAGCAGTTCTTC